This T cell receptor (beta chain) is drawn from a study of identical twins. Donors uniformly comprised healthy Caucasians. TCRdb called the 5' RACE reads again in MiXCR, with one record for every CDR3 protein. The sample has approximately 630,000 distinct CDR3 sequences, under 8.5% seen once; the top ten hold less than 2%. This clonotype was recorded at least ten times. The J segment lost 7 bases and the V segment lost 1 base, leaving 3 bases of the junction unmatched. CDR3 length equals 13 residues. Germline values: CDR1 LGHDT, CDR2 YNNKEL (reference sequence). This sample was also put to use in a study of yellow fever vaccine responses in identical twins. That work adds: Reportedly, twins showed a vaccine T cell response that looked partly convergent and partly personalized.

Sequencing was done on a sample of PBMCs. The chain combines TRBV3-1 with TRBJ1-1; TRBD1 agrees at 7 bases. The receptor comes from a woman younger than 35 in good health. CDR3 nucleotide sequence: TGTGCCAGCAGCCAAGGGACAGGAGGTGAAGCTTTCTTT. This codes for CASSQGTGGEAFF.